There are a few counts of the clone carrying this T cell receptor beta chain. Its target is unknown. These data originate in a study of T-cell reconstitution after alpha-beta-depleted transplantation in children. Whole-study results and caveats: T-cell numbers and diversity, one year after transplant, stemmed largely from T cells that were newly produced. Several hundred rapidly expanded clones from non-depleted graft cells reportedly supplied alpha-beta T cells about two months post-transplant. TCRbeta diversity was high at day 60 in some patients (a result of surviving recipient T cells and thymic progenitors).

This CDR3 has 14 amino acids. V shed 0 bases and J shed 7 bases, with 14 bases lying between them. Germline V gives CDR1 DFQATT, CDR2 SNEGSKA (reference sequence). Researchers prepared the TCRbeta library using unique molecular identifiers, the study reports. One entry per CDR3 protein results from TCRdb running MiXCR on the PCR reads. The sample includes approximately 250,000 distinct CDR3 sequences, about 25% seen only once; the top ten take roughly 2.6%. This TCR derives from a girl aged 2 to 9 with Fanconi anemia, due to receive a stem cell transplant. The chain is built from TRBV20-1 and TRBJ2-3; tentative D call: TRBD1 (5 bases). The source material was PBMCs, sampled before TCRalphabeta/CD19-depleted stem cell transplant. CDR3 residues: CSARDRAGMHTQYF. The CDR3 nucleotides are TGCAGTGCTAGAGATAGGGCAGGGATGCATACGCAGTATTTT.